This T cell receptor (beta chain) was obtained from a study of shared clonotypes between healthy human individuals. Study conclusions and caveats: Some clonotypes were shared by all four sorted-subset donors, while others were not shared. The non-shared ones had lower generation probabilities than the shared ones.

CD4+ cells yielded CD45RA+ naive and CD45RA-negative memory subsets. The CDR3 covers 14 residues. The germline CDR1 and CDR2 sequences are LNHNV and YYDKDF (reference sequence). The V end lost 1 base, the J end lost 4 bases, and 10 bases lay between the germline ends. Several immunoSEQ plates received, in even portions, the genomic DNA of each subset. Replicate PCRs from sorted subsets contained 200 ng DNA, which is 29,000 or so T cell genomes. This table comes from immunoSEQ multiplex PCR, and its TCRdb copy is limited to in-frame clones, with some not included. The repertoire holds approximately 2,000,000 clones, 85% to 95% seen once, with around 0.38% in the top ten. As to this clone: Its cognate antigen is unknown. Distinct nucleotide sequences in the sample also encode this CDR3.

What was sequenced was naive CD4+ T cells from PBMCs. Subset denoted: CD45RA+ positively selected. The receptor's source is a man between 18 and 29 years old in good health. Some clones in this sample may be carry-over from other donors' samples. The chain couples TRBV15 to TRBJ2-5; maybe TRBD2 (5 bases). CDR3 DNA sequence: TGTGCCACCAGCAGAGGAGCGGCTCGAGAGACCCAGTACTTC. Its translation: CATSRGAARETQYF.